Presented here are 14 T cell receptor beta chains from one specimen sequenced in a study of T cell responses to AZD1222 COVID-19 vaccine. Here immunoSEQ multiplex PCR was the method, and the copy in TCRdb shows in-frame clones only, minus some. The data contain about 150,000 clones, just over 90% of them singletons. Sequences were derived from peripheral blood, sampled 28 days after the second AZD1222 dose. These receptors originate from an adult who received the AZD1222 COVID-19 vaccine.

This clone was found once. The chain uses TRBV4-3 and TRBJ1-6; D gene uncertain. Trimming took off 0 bases at V and 9 bases at J, with 12 bases between the two ends. The CDR3 runs 15 residues. From germline, CDR1 is LGHNA and CDR2 YSLEER. CDR3 in amino acids: CASSQDSLTGSPLHF. Here the CDR3 DNA reads TGCGCCAGCAGCCAAGATTCCTTGACGGGTTCACCCCTCCACTTT.

This clone was detected only once. The J gene is TRBJ2-2, the V gene TRBV2; no clear D. The CDR3 has 13 residues. Germline CDR1 SNHLY, CDR2 FYNNEI. The V end was cut by 2 bases, the J end by 3 bases, with 4 bases between. CDR3 sequence (DNA): TGTGCCAGCAGTGAACTTTACACCGGGGAGCTGTTTTTT. Its protein product is CASSELYTGELFF.

This sequence joins TRBV6-2 or TRBV6-3 and TRBJ1-5, with TRBD1 matching 9 bases. This CDR3 has 17 residues. J gave up 0 bases and V 0 bases, and 3 bases lay outside the gene matches. Germline V CDR1 and CDR2: MNHEY, SVGEGT. DNA for the CDR3: TGTGCCAGCAGTTACTCGGACAGGGGAAGTAGCAATCAGCCCCAGCATTTT. Residues: CASSYSDRGSSNQPQHF.

The V and J genes are TRBV9 and TRBJ2-7, with 9 nucleotides matching TRBD1. Trimming at V came to 3 bases and at J to 2 bases, leaving 9 bases not matched to a gene. Germline V gene data show CDR1 as SGDLS and CDR2 as YYNGEE. This CDR3 comprises 16 residues. In DNA, the CDR3 is TGTGCCAGCAGCGCACAGGGGGCCCACACACCCTACGAGCAGTACTTC. This encodes CASSAQGAHTPYEQYF. Together with reference TRBV9 and TRBJ2-7, the CDR3 gives the full variable domain: DSGVTQTPKHLITATGQRVTLRCSPRSGDLSVYWYQQSLDQGLQFLIQYYNGEERAKGNILERFSAQQFPDLHSELNLSSLELGDSALYFCASSAQGAHTPYEQYFGPGTRLTVT.

The chain links TRBV4-3 to TRBJ2-6; weak D call: TRBD1 (6 bases). Trimming cost V 1 base and J 0 bases, with 13 bases left between them. The CDR3 contains 18 residues. CDR1 is LGHNA, CDR2 YSLEER, per germline. CDR3 nucleotide sequence: TGCGCCAGCAGCCAAGGTAGGGGGACGCTCTCTGGGGCCAACGTCCTGACTTTC. It specifies CASSQGRGTLSGANVLTF.

The sample holds a few counts of this clone. This chain connects TRBV5-1 to TRBJ2-7; TRBD1 matches at 8 bases. The CDR3 consists of 14 residues. V lost 3 bases, J lost 5 bases, and 7 bases stayed unmatched. Germline assignment: CDR1 SGHRS and CDR2 YFSETQ. CDR3 region: CASSSRTGSDEQYF. The CDR3 nucleotides read TGCGCCAGCAGCTCTCGGACAGGGAGCGACGAGCAGTACTTC. Drawing the rest from reference TRBV5-1 and TRBJ2-7, the complete variable domain is KAGVTQTPRYLIKTRGQQVTLSCSPISGHRSVSWYQQTPGQGLQFLFEYFSETQRNKGNFPGRFSGRQFSNSRSEMNVSTLELGDSALYLCASSSRTGSDEQYFGPGTRLTVT.

This clone was seen just once. The chain couples TRBV7-2 to TRBJ1-3, with D possibly matching TRBD1 (6 bases). V lost 3 bases, J lost 6 bases, and 18 bases lay in between. The germline CDR1 and CDR2 sequences are SGHTA and FQGNSA. The CDR3 has 16 residues. The CDR3 is CASSFRQVLGENTIYF. In DNA, the CDR3 is TGTGCCAGCAGCTTCCGACAGGTCCTCGGAGAAAACACCATATATTTT.

The V gene is TRBV27, the J gene TRBJ2-7; D is perhaps TRBD1 or TRBD2 (6 bases each). Trimming pared 8 bases from V and 0 bases from J, leaving 23 bases between. The germline V gene has CDR1 MNHEY and CDR2 SMNVEV (reference sequence). This CDR3 has 17 residues. Here the CDR3 reads CASGRLTGAESSYEQYF. The CDR3 coding sequence is TGTGCCAGCGGCAGACTAACGGGGGCCGAAAGCTCCTACGAGCAGTACTTC.

The chain combines TRBV2 with TRBJ2-5; the D is unclear. The CDR3 covers 13 residues. From germline, CDR1 is SNHLY and CDR2 FYNNEI. V was pared by 3 bases and J by 5 bases, with 10 bases between. CDR3 loop: CASSEGYTETQYF. The CDR3 DNA reads TGTGCCAGCAGTGAGGGCTATACCGAGACCCAGTACTTC.

This clone was counted a single time. The chain employs TRBV29-1 and TRBJ1-6; TRBD1 might be the D (6 bases). The germline V gene has CDR1 SQVTM and CDR2 ANQGSEA. Trimming stripped 6 bases from V and 7 bases from J, with 19 bases between. The CDR3 contains 15 residues. The CDR3 DNA reads as TGCAGCGTGCAACTACAGGGACCGATGAATTCACCCCTCCACTTT. Amino acids: CSVQLQGPMNSPLHF.

The J gene is TRBJ2-3, the V gene TRBV5-1, with TRBD2 matching over 7 bases. J gave up 5 bases and V 7 bases, and 10 bases lay outside the gene matches. The length of the CDR3 is 14 residues. Germline CDR1 SGHRS, CDR2 YFSETQ. The CDR3 protein is CASGAGVVRDTQYF. In DNA form, the CDR3 reads TGCGCCAGCGGGGCGGGGGTCGTAAGAGATACGCAGTATTTT.

This rearrangement joins TRBV28 to TRBJ2-2; D not resolved. The V end was cut by 2 bases, the J end by 5 bases, with 18 bases between. The V gene's germline CDR1 is MDHEN and CDR2 SYDVKM. The CDR3 contains 17 residues. CDR3 sequence reads: CASSLTLIGSGTGELFF. CDR3 nucleotides: TGTGCCAGCAGTTTAACACTAATCGGGTCCGGGACCGGGGAGCTGTTTTTT.

V and J are TRBV5-1 and TRBJ2-5; 10 bases map to TRBD1. The junction had 9 bases not matched to a gene; V was cut back by 3 bases and J by 1 base. This CDR3 spans 17 amino acids. Germline V gene lookup returns CDR1 SGHRS and CDR2 YFSETQ. CDR3 residues: CASSSPGTGAIQETQYF. The CDR3 bases are TGCGCCAGCAGCTCCCCCGGGACAGGGGCCATCCAAGAGACCCAGTACTTC.

The chain carries TRBV7-3 and TRBJ2-1, with D unclear. Germline CDR1 is SGHTA and CDR2 is FQGTGA. The CDR3 runs 15 residues. V lost 5 bases and J 0 bases, leaving 11 bases between the germline ends. Written as DNA, the CDR3 is TGTGCCAGCAGCCAAGACTCGAGCTCCTACAATGAGCAGTTCTTC. Encoded protein: CASSQDSSSYNEQFF.